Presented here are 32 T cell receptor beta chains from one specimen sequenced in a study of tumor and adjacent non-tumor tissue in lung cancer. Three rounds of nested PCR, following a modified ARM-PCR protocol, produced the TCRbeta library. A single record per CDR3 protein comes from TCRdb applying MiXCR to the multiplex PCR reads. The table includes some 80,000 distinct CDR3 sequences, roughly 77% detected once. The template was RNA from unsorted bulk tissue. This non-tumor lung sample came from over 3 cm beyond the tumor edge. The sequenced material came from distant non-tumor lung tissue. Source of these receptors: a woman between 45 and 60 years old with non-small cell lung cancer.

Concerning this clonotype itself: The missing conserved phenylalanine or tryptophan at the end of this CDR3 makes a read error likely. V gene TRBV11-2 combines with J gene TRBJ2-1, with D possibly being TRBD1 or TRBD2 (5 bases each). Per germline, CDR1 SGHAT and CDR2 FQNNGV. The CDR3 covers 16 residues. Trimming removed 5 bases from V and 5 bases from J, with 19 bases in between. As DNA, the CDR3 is TGTGCCAGCAGCATTATGCAGGGACCTCCCCACAATGAGCAGTTCTCC. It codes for CASSIMQGPPHNEQFS.

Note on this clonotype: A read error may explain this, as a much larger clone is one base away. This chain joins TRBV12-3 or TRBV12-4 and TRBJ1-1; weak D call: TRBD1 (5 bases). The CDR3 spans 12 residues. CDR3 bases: TGTGTCAGCAGTCCGGGGGACACTGAAGCTTTCTTT. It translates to CVSSPGDTEAFF.

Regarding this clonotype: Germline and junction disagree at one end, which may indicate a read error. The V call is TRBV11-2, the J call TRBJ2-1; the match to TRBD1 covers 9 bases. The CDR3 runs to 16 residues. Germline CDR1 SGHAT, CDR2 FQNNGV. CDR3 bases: TGTGCCAGCAGCTTGGAATCGGGACAGGGATCCACTGAGAAGTTCTTC. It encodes CASSLESGQGSTEKFF.

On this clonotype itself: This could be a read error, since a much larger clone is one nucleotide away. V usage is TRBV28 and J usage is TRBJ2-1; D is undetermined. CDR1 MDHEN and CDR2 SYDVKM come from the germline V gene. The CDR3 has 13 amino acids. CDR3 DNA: TGTGCCAGCTCGCTGAGCTCCTACGATGAGCAGTTCTTC. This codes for CASSLSSYDEQFF. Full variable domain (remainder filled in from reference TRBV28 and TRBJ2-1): DVKVTQSSRYLVKRTGEKVFLECVQDMDHENMFWYRQDPGLGLRLIYFSYDVKMKEKGDIPEGYSVSREKKERFSLILESASTNQTSMYLCASSLSSYDEQFFGPGTRLTVL.

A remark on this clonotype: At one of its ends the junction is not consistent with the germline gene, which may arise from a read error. CDR3 sequence (DNA): TGTGCCAGAAGCCCGACAGGGCCCCACGAGCAGAACTTC. Translating gives CARSPTGPHEQNF. This sequence joins TRBV6-2 or TRBV6-3 and TRBJ2-7; 7 bases line up with TRBD1. The CDR3 has 13 amino acids. Germline V gene data show CDR1 as MNHEY and CDR2 as SVGEGT.

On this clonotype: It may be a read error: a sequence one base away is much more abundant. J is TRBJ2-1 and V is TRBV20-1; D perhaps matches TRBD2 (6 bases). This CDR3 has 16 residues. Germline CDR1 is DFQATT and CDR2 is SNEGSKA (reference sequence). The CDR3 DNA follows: TGCAGTGCTCTCCCCCTAGCGCTTCACTCCTACAATGAGCAGTCCTTC. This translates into CSALPLALHSYNEQSF.

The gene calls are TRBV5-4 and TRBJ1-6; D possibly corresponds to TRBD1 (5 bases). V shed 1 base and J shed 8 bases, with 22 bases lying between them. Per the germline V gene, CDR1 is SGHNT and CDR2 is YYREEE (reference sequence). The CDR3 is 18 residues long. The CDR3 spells CASSLWDGGGRVYSPLHF. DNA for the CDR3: TGTGCCAGCAGCTTGTGGGACGGCGGGGGAAGGGTGTATTCACCCCTCCACTTT.

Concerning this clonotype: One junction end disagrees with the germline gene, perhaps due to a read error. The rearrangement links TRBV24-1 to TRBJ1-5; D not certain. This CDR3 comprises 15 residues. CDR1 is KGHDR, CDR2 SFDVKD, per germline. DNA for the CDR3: TGTGCCACCAGTAATAGCGTAGGTGGCAATCAGTCCCAGCGTTTT. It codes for CATSNSVGGNQSQRF.

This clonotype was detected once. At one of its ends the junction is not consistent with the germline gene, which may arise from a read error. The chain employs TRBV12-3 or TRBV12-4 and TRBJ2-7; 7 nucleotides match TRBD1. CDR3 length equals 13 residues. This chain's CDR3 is CASTRDSQREQCF. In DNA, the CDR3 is TGTGCAAGCACCCGGGACAGCCAACGCGAGCAGTGCTTC.

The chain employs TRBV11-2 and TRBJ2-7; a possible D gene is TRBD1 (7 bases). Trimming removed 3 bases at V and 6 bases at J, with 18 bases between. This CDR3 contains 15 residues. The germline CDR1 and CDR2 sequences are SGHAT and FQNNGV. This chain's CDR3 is CASSFPGGWWFEQYF. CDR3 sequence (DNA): TGTGCCAGCAGCTTCCCAGGGGGGTGGTGGTTCGAGCAGTACTTC. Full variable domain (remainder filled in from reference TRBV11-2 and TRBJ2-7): EAGVAQSPRYKIIEKRQSVAFWCNPISGHATLYWYQQILGQGPKLLIQFQNNGVVDDSQLPKDRFSAERLKGVDSTLKIQPAKLEDSAVYLCASSFPGGWWFEQYFGPGTRLTVT.

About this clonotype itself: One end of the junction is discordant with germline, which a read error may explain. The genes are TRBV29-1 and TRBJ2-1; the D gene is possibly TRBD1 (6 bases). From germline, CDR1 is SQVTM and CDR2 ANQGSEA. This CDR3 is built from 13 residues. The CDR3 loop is CSIEDPGVNEQFF. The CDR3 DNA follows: TGTAGCATTGAAGATCCAGGGGTCAATGAGCAGTTCTTC.

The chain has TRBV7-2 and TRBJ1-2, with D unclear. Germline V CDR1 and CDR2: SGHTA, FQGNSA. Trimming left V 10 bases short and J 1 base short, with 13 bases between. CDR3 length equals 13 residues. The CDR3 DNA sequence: TGTGCCATCCCTCGCCGGATTAACTATGGCTACACCTTC. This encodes CAIPRRINYGYTF.

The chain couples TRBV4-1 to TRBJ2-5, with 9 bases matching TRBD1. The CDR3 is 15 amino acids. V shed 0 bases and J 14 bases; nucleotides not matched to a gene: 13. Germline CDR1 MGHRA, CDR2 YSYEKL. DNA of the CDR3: TGCGCCAGCAGCCAAGAGGGGACAGGGAAAGAGACAGAATACTTC. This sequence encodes CASSQEGTGKETEYF.

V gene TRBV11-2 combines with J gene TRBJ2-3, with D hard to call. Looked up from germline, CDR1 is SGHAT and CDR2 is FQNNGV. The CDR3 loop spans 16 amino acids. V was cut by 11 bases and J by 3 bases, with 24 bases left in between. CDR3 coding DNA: TGTGCCGGCTGTTTCCCCTGTCTAGGTTTGACAGATACGCAGTATTTT. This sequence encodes CAGCFPCLGLTDTQYF.

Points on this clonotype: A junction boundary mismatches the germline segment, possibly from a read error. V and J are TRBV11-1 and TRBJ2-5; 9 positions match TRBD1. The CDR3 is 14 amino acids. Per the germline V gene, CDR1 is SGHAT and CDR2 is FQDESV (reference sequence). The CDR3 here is CASNPGQGVETQYF. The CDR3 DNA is TGTGCCAGCAATCCGGGACAGGGCGTAGAGACCCAATACTTC.

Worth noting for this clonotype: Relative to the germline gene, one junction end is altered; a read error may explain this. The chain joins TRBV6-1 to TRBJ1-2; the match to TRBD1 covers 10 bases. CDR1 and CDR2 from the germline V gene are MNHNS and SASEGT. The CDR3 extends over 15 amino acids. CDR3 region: CGSSNWTGGGYGYTF. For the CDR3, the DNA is TGTGGCAGCAGTAACTGGACAGGGGGAGGCTATGGCTACACCTTC.

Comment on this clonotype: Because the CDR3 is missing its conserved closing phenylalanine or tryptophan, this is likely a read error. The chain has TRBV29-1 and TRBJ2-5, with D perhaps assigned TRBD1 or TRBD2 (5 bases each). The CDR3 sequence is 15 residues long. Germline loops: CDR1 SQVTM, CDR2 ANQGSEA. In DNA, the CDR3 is TGTAGCGTTCGCCACGGGGCTTCACTGGGGGAGACCCAGTACATC. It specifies CSVRHGASLGETQYI.

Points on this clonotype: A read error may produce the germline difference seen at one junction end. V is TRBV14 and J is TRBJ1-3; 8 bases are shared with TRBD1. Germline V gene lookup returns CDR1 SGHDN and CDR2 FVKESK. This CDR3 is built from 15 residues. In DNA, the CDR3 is TGTGTCAGCAGCCGGGACAGGACACTGAGAAACACCATATATTTT. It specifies CVSSRDRTLRNTIYF.

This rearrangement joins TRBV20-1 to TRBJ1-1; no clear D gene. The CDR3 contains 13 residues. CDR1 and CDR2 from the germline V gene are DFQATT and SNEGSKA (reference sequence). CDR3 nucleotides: TGCGGTGGCTGGCTGGGTTTCGACTTAGAAGCTTTCTTT. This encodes CGGWLGFDLEAFF.

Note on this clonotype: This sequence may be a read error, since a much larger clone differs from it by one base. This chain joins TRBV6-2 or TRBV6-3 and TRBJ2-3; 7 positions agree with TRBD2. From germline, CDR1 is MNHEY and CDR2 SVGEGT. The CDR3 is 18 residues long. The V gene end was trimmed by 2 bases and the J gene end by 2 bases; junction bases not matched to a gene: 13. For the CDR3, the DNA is TGTGCCAGCAGTTACAGGGCGCGGGAGTGGCACCACACAGATACGCAGTATTTT. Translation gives CASSYRAREWHHTDTQYF.

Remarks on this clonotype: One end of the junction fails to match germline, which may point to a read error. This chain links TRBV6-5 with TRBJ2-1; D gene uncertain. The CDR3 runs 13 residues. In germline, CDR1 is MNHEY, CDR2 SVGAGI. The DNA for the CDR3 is TGTGCCAGCAGCCCCATCTTGGGGAATGAGCTGTTCTTC. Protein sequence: CASSPILGNELFF.

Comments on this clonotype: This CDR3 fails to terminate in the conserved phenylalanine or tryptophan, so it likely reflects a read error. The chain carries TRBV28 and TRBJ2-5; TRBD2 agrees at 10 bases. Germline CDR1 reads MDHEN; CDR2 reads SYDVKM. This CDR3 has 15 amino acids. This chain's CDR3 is CVSSSPGLAQETQYL. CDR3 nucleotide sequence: TGTGTCAGCAGTTCACCGGGACTAGCGCAAGAGACCCAGTACTTG.

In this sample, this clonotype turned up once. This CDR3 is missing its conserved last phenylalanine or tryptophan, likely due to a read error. The chain's CDR3 is CDVYRDSQETQYV. For the CDR3, the DNA is TGCGACGTTTACCGGGACAGCCAAGAGACCCAGTACGTC. This rearrangement joins TRBV29-1 to TRBJ2-5; TRBD1 aligns across 7 bases. The length of the CDR3 is 13 residues. The germline V gene has CDR1 SQVTM and CDR2 ANQGSEA.

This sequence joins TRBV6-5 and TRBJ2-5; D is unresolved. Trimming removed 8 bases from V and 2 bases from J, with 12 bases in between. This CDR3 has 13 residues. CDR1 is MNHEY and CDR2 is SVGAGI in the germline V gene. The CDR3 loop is CASCHPGQETQYF. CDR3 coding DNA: TGTGCCAGCTGTCACCCGGGTCAAGAGACCCAGTACTTC.

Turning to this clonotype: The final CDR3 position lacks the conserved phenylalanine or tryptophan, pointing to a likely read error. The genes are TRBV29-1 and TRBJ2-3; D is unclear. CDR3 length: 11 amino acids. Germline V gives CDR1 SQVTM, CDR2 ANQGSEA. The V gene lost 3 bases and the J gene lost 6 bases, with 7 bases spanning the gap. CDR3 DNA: TGCAGCGTTGACGACACGGATACGCAGTATATT. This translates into CSVDDTDTQYI.

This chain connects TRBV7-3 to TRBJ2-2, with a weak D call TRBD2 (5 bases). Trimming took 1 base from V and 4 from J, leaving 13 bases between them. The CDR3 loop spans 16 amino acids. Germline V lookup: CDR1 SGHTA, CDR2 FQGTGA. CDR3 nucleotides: TGTGCCAGCAGCTTAAGAAGAGAGGGTATCACCGGGGAGCTGTTTTTT. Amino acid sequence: CASSLRREGITGELFF.

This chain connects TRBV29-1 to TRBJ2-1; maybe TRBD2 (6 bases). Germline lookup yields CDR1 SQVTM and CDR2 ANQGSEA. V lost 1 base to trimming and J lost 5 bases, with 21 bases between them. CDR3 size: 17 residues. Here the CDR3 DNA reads TGCAGCGTTGAAGGTCTGGAGAGATGGGGGGTGGACAATGAGCAGTTCTTC. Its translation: CSVEGLERWGVDNEQFF.

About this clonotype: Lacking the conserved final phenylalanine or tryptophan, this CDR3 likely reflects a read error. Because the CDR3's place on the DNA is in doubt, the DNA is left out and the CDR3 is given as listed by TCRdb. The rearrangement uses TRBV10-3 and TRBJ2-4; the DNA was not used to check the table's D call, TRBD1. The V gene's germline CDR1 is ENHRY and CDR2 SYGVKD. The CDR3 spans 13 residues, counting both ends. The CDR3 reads CAISANRGDIQHL.

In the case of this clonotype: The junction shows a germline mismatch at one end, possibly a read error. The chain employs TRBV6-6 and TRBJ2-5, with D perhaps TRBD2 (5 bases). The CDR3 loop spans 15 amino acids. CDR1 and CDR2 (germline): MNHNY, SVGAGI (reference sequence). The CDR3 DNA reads TGTGTCAGCAGTTCCCCGGACCCAGCTGGGGAGACCAAGTACTTC. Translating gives CVSSSPDPAGETKYF.

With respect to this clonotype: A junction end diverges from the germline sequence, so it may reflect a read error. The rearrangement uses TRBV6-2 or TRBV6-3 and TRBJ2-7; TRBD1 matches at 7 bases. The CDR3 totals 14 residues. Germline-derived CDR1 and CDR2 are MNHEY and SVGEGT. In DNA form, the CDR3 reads TGTGCCAGTAGTTCAGGGGGAGATTCCTACGAGCAGTACTTC. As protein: CASSSGGDSYEQYF.

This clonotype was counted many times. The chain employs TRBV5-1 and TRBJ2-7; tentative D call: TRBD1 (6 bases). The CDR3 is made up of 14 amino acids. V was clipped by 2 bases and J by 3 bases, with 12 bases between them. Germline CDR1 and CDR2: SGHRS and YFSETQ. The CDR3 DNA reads TGCGCCAGCAGCTTCCAGGGGACCTTCTACGAGCAGTACTTC. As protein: CASSFQGTFYEQYF. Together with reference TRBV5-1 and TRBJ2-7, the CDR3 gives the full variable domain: KAGVTQTPRYLIKTRGQQVTLSCSPISGHRSVSWYQQTPGQGLQFLFEYFSETQRNKGNFPGRFSGRQFSNSRSEMNVSTLELGDSALYLCASSFQGTFYEQYFGPGTRLTVT.

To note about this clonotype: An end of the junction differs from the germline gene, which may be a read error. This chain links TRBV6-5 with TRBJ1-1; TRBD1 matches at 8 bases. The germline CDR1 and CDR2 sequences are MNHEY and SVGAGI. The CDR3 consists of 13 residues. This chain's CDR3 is CANSLDRDTEAFF. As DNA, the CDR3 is TGTGCCAACAGTCTGGACAGGGACACTGAAGCTTTCTTT.